Described below is a single T cell receptor beta chain sequence and its context. The data are from a study of cytomegalovirus exposure and HLA in healthy donors. Method: immunoSEQ multiplex PCR; TCRdb's copy keeps in-frame clones and lacks some. The sample contains more than 200,000 clones, around 90% of which appear only once. Material for sequencing was PBMCs. This clonotype originated in a woman in her 30s in good health and CMV-seronegative.

CDR3 in amino acids: CASSLHRGGEQYF. DNA for the CDR3: TGTGCCAGCAGCCTACATCGGGGAGGCGAGCAGTACTTC. The rearrangement uses TRBV27 and TRBJ2-7; D is perhaps TRBD2 (6 bases). There are 13 residues in the CDR3. V lost 6 bases and J 6 bases, leaving 15 bases between the germline ends. In germline, CDR1 is MNHEY, CDR2 SMNVEV (reference sequence).